These 16 T cell receptor beta chains came from one sample sequenced in a study of cytomegalovirus exposure and HLA in healthy donors. The PCR employed 60 Vbeta primers together with 13 Jbeta primers. The assay was immunoSEQ multiplex PCR, and TCRdb's table has in-frame clones only and misses some. Seen here are about 190,000 clones, about 86% observed once, and the top ten hold roughly 1.7%. The sequenced material came from PBMCs. The source is a man aged 40-49 years in good health and CMV-seropositive.

V usage is TRBV6-5 and J usage is TRBJ1-3, with D perhaps TRBD1 (6 bases). The CDR3 is 14 amino acids. Germline lookup yields CDR1 MNHEY and CDR2 SVGAGI. Trimming removed 6 bases at V and 0 bases at J, with 9 bases between. CDR3 protein: CASRQGHSGNTIYF. The CDR3 DNA reads TGTGCCAGCAGACAGGGACACTCTGGAAACACCATATATTTT.

This clone was picked up one time. The V and J genes are TRBV7-9 and TRBJ1-2; TRBD1 is a possible D gene (5 bases). The CDR3 is made up of 11 amino acids. Germline V CDR1 and CDR2: SEHNR, FQNEAQ (reference sequence). Trimming shortened V by 5 bases and J by 7 bases, and 8 bases separated the two germline ends. The CDR3: CASSGGVGYTF. The CDR3 region has the DNA TGTGCCAGCAGCGGAGGGGTTGGCTACACCTTC.

The gene calls are TRBV7-2 and TRBJ2-3, with 8 bases lining up with TRBD2. The V gene end was trimmed by 5 bases and the J gene end by 0 bases; junction bases not matched to a gene: 7. CDR3 length equals 16 residues. Germline V gene sequence: CDR1 SGHTA, CDR2 FQGNSA. For the CDR3, the DNA is TGTGCCAGCAGCCCCCGGGGGGGGGCTAGCACAGATACGCAGTATTTT. Translating gives CASSPRGGASTDTQYF.

This clone has a single count. The rearrangement uses TRBV19 and TRBJ1-2; D might be TRBD1 (6 bases). V lost 2 bases, J lost 5 bases, and 12 bases lay in between. Germline CDR1 reads LNHDA; CDR2 reads SQIVND (reference sequence). This CDR3 has 14 amino acids. CDR3: CASSINREVYGYTF. The CDR3 DNA is TGTGCCAGTAGTATAAACAGGGAAGTTTATGGCTACACCTTC.

The chain recombines TRBV23-1 with TRBJ1-5, with 8 bases fitting TRBD1. Being an ORF, TRBV23-1 has a function that is uncertain. Trimming took 4 bases from V and 7 from J; bases not matched to a gene: 15. The CDR3 length is 17 residues. The CDR3 DNA reads as TGCGCCAGCAGTCCTGCTCGATTGACAGGGGATTGGCAGCCCCAGCATTTT. It yields the protein CASSPARLTGDWQPQHF.

The rearrangement joins TRBV7-9 to TRBJ2-7; unclear D gene. The germline V gene has CDR1 SEHNR and CDR2 FQNEAQ (reference sequence). The germline V and J ends were trimmed by 5 bases and 5 bases, with 10 bases remaining between them. This CDR3 region has 12 residues. DNA for the CDR3: TGTGCCAGCAGCCCAATGAGAGACGAGCAGTACTTC. It encodes CASSPMRDEQYF. Combining the CDR3 with reference TRBV7-9 and TRBJ2-7 gives the whole variable domain DTGVSQNPRHKITKRGQNVTFRCDPISEHNRLYWYRQTLGQGPEFLTYFQNEAQLEKSRLLSDRFSAERPKGSFSTLEIQRTEQGDSAMYLCASSPMRDEQYFGPGTRLTVT.

The chain has TRBV7-2 and TRBJ1-5, with D possibly being TRBD1 (5 bases). Trimming left V 3 bases short and J 4 bases short, with 13 bases between. From germline, CDR1 is SGHTA and CDR2 FQGNSA. The CDR3 runs to 15 residues. For the CDR3, the DNA is TGTGCCAGCAGCTTGAGGTTCGGGGGGAATCAGCCCCAGCATTTT. It encodes CASSLRFGGNQPQHF.

This sequence joins TRBV7-2 and TRBJ2-1; D unresolved. This CDR3 region has 12 residues. Germline V gives CDR1 SGHTA, CDR2 FQGNSA. The germline V and J ends were trimmed by 1 base and 11 bases, with 9 bases remaining between them. The CDR3 loop is CASSLDNPKQFF. The CDR3 DNA follows: TGTGCCAGCAGCTTAGACAACCCGAAGCAGTTCTTC.

V is TRBV10-1 and J is TRBJ2-3, with 11 bases fitting TRBD2. CDR1 WNHNN and CDR2 SYGVQD come from the germline V gene (reference sequence). The CDR3 extends over 18 amino acids. Unmatched junction bases numbered 5, after V lost 0 bases and J lost 0 bases. CDR3 sequence reads: CASSESISGRVSTDTQYF. The CDR3 DNA sequence: TGCGCCAGCAGTGAGTCGATTAGCGGGAGGGTGAGCACAGATACGCAGTATTTT.

The CDR3, as DNA: TGTGCCAGCAGCTTCATACAGGGGAACACTGAAGCTTTCTTT. It is translated as CASSFIQGNTEAFF. The chain uses TRBV7-9 and TRBJ1-1; D may be TRBD1 (6 bases). V lost 3 bases and J 1 base, leaving 9 bases between the germline ends. CDR1 and CDR2 (germline): SEHNR, FQNEAQ (reference sequence). CDR3 length: 14 amino acids.

The rearrangement joins TRBV5-1 to TRBJ1-1; TRBD1 aligns across 12 bases. The CDR3 length is 14 residues. V trimming: 5 bases; J trimming: 4 bases; junction bases outside the gene matches: 3. CDR1 SGHRS and CDR2 YFSETQ come from the germline V gene. The CDR3 spells CASSTGQGATEAFF. The CDR3 DNA reads as TGCGCCAGCAGTACGGGACAGGGGGCCACTGAAGCTTTCTTT.

J is TRBJ2-5 and V is TRBV19; 9 bases line up with TRBD1. This CDR3 comprises 15 residues. The germline gives CDR1 LNHDA, CDR2 SQIVND (reference sequence). V lost 3 bases, J lost 5 bases, and 7 bases stayed unmatched. The CDR3 nucleotides read TGTGCCAGTAGTATGGGACAGGGTTTTCGGGAGACCCAGTACTTC. As protein: CASSMGQGFRETQYF.

This sequence joins TRBV19 and TRBJ2-7, with D hard to call. V was shortened by 1 base and J by 6 bases, with 13 bases between the two germline ends. Germline CDR1 LNHDA, CDR2 SQIVND (reference sequence). The CDR3 loop spans 14 amino acids. The CDR3 is CASSIGPRAFEQYF. Written as DNA, the CDR3 is TGTGCCAGTAGTATAGGCCCCAGAGCGTTCGAGCAGTACTTC.

The V call is TRBV6-6, the J call TRBJ1-1, with 7 bases fitting TRBD1. V trimming: 5 bases; J trimming: 10 bases; junction bases outside the gene matches: 7. The CDR3 has 12 residues. Germline V gene sequence: CDR1 MNHNY, CDR2 SVGAGI (reference sequence). The CDR3 bases are TGTGCCAGCAGTGACCAGACAGGGCGAGCTTTCTTT. This encodes CASSDQTGRAFF.

Remarks on this clone: The sample holds other DNA sequences that translate to the same CDR3. The chain combines TRBV10-3 with TRBJ2-3, with 7 positions matching TRBD2. After removal of 4 bases from V and 0 bases from J, the junction contained 10 bases not matched to a gene. Germline CDR1 and CDR2: ENHRY and SYGVKD. The CDR3 has 17 amino acids. The chain's CDR3 is CAISVLGRERSTDTQYF. The DNA for the CDR3 is TGTGCCATCAGTGTCCTTGGGCGGGAGAGGAGCACAGATACGCAGTATTTT.

The chain is built from TRBV7-8 and TRBJ1-3; D perhaps matches TRBD1 (6 bases). CDR3 length equals 17 residues. Trimming stripped 5 bases from V and 0 bases from J, with 17 bases between. Looked up from germline, CDR1 is SGHVS and CDR2 is FQNEAQ. CDR3: CASSQRTVTPSGNTIYF. CDR3 sequence (DNA): TGTGCCAGCAGCCAGAGGACAGTTACACCCTCTGGAAACACCATATATTTT.